What follows are 25 T cell receptor beta chains derived from one specimen sequenced in a study of shared clonotypes between healthy human individuals. Repertoires were generated with immunoSEQ multiplex PCR, while TCRdb's copy carries only in-frame clones and drops some. In the table there are roughly 510,000 clones, almost 80% of which are singletons. What was sequenced was PBMCs. These receptors all stem from a woman between 40 and 55 years old in good health. Some clones in this sample may be carry-over from other donors' samples.

The chain has TRBV7-2 and TRBJ2-4; D gene unclear. The germline V gene encodes CDR1 SGHTA and CDR2 FQGNSA. V lost 1 base and J 0 bases, leaving 10 bases between the germline ends. The CDR3 loop spans 16 amino acids. CDR3 sequence reads: CASSLDGSRAKNIQYF. CDR3 in DNA: TGTGCCAGCAGCTTAGACGGTTCAAGAGCCAAAAACATTCAGTACTTC.

The V and J genes are TRBV7-9 and TRBJ2-5, with 12 nucleotides matching TRBD2. V lost 2 bases to trimming and J lost 5 bases; unmatched junction nucleotides: 6. This CDR3 is built from 16 residues. Germline-derived CDR1 and CDR2 are SEHNR and FQNEAQ (reference sequence). DNA for the CDR3: TGTGCCAGCAGCTTATCCCGACTAGCGGGGGCGGAGACCCAGTACTTC. Translating it yields CASSLSRLAGAETQYF.

The chain carries TRBV28 and TRBJ2-1, with 12 bases fitting TRBD2. The length of the CDR3 is 15 residues. Losses at the gene ends were 7 bases for V and 6 bases for J; bases not matched to a gene: 7. Germline values: CDR1 MDHEN, CDR2 SYDVKM. The chain's CDR3 is CASNSLAGGSNEQFF. CDR3 DNA sequence: TGTGCCAGCAATTCTCTAGCGGGAGGGTCCAATGAGCAGTTCTTC.

In its sample, this clone was seen a few times. The chain is built from TRBV28 and TRBJ1-2; D unclear. The germline V gene encodes CDR1 MDHEN and CDR2 SYDVKM. V was clipped by 2 bases and J by 10 bases, with 11 bases between them. There are 12 residues in the CDR3. CDR3 DNA: TGTGCCAGCAGTTTAGAAAAGCTTGTCTACACCTTC. It specifies CASSLEKLVYTF.

Notes on this clone: Other DNA sequences in the same sample also yield this CDR3. The chain is built from TRBV2 and TRBJ2-5; 7 bases fit TRBD2. CDR3 size: 13 residues. J was trimmed by 4 bases and V by 6 bases; bases with no gene match: 5. Germline V gene data show CDR1 as SNHLY and CDR2 as FYNNEI. The CDR3 reads CASRVGGRETQYF. The CDR3 DNA reads TGTGCCAGCAGAGTGGGGGGGAGAGAGACCCAGTACTTC.

The V gene is TRBV7-3, the J gene TRBJ2-1; TRBD2 matches 8 bases. The CDR3 has 12 amino acids. Germline V gives CDR1 SGHTA, CDR2 FQGTGA. Trimming removed 7 bases from V and 10 bases from J; junction bases left unmatched: 6. Here the CDR3 DNA reads TGTGCCAGCACTGCGGGAGGTCAGGAGCAGTTCTTC. It yields the protein CASTAGGQEQFF.

V gene TRBV6-4 combines with J gene TRBJ2-3; D is perhaps TRBD2 (6 bases). CDR1 is MRHNA, CDR2 SNTAGT, per germline. The V end was cut by 6 bases, the J end by 2 bases, with 15 bases between. The CDR3 is 15 amino acids. The CDR3 region has the DNA TGTGCCAGCAGGACCGCGGGGCCATCCACAGATACGCAGTATTTT. Translation: CASRTAGPSTDTQYF.

There are a few counts of this clone. This clone may be a read error of a much larger clone one base away. The chain carries TRBV7-2 and TRBJ2-4, with D perhaps matching TRBD1 (5 bases). CDR3 length: 16 amino acids. The germline V gene has CDR1 SGHTA and CDR2 FQGNSA. V shed 1 base and J shed 0 bases, with 10 bases lying between them. The CDR3 DNA reads as TGTGCCAGCAGCTTAGGGGCAGGGCTAGCCAAAAACATTCAGTACTTC. This encodes CASSLGAGLAKNIQYF.

This chain links TRBV6-6 with TRBJ2-2; 7 nucleotides match TRBD2. Germline V gene sequence: CDR1 MNHNY, CDR2 SVGAGI (reference sequence). The length of the CDR3 is 16 residues. Trimming cost V 0 bases and J 1 base; bases outside gene matches: 2. DNA for the CDR3: TGTGCCAGCAGTTACTCAGCTAGCGGGAACACCGGGGAGCTGTTTTTT. It codes for CASSYSASGNTGELFF.

V and J are TRBV4-2 and TRBJ2-3; 12 bases are a match to TRBD2. This CDR3 region has 16 residues. Germline CDR1 is LGHNA and CDR2 is YNFKEQ. The trim removed 0 bases at V and 9 bases at J, leaving 7 bases unmatched. CDR3 DNA sequence: TGTGCCAGCAGCCAAGAGCCTGGACTAGCGGGAATCACGCAGTATTTT. It encodes CASSQEPGLAGITQYF.

This clone was detected many times. The gene calls are TRBV7-8 and TRBJ2-7; 8 bases fit TRBD1. The CDR3 is 19 amino acids. Germline CDR1 and CDR2: SGHVS and FQNEAQ. V was pared by 0 bases and J by 1 base, with 14 bases of the junction left unmatched. As DNA, the CDR3 is TGTGCCAGCAGCTTAGCGGTGAGAACAGGGGGACTGGGGTCCTACGAGCAGTACTTC. It is translated as CASSLAVRTGGLGSYEQYF. The whole variable domain, filled in from reference TRBV7-8 and TRBJ2-7, reads GAGVSQSPRYKVAKRGQDVALRCDPISGHVSLFWYQQALGQGPEFLTYFQNEAQLDKSGLPSDRFFAERPEGSVSTLKIQRTQQEDSAVYLCASSLAVRTGGLGSYEQYFGPGTRLTVT.

This sequence joins TRBV29-1 and TRBJ2-7; TRBD1 might be the D (6 bases). V lost 7 bases and J lost 3, with 13 bases in between. Looked up from germline, CDR1 is SQVTM and CDR2 is ANQGSEA. The CDR3 consists of 12 residues. CDR3 sequence: CSGMGQFYEQYF. CDR3 DNA: TGCAGCGGAATGGGACAATTCTACGAGCAGTACTTC.

This clone was picked up one time. The chain is built from TRBV14 and TRBJ2-5, with unresolved D. This CDR3 is 10 amino acids long. V was pared by 8 bases and J by 0 bases, with 1 base between. The V gene's germline CDR1 is SGHDN and CDR2 FVKESK. CDR3 loop: CASDQETQYF. The CDR3 coding sequence is TGTGCCAGCGACCAAGAGACCCAGTACTTC.

This clone came up once. Written as DNA, the CDR3 is TGTGCCACCAGCCCAGTCCAGGTTAACTCCTACGAGCAGTACTTC. The encoded protein is CATSPVQVNSYEQYF. The chain has TRBV15 and TRBJ2-7; D gene uncertain. Germline values: CDR1 LNHNV, CDR2 YYDKDF (reference sequence). The CDR3 runs 15 residues. V dropped 5 bases and J dropped 0 bases, with 14 bases sitting between them. Full variable domain (remainder filled in from reference TRBV15 and TRBJ2-7): DAMVIQNPRYQVTQFGKPVTLSCSQTLNHNVMYWYQQKSSQAPKLLFHYYDKDFNNEADTPDNFQSRRPNTSFCFLDIRSPGLGDTAMYLCATSPVQVNSYEQYFGPGTRLTVT.

The chain is built from TRBV5-1 and TRBJ1-5, with D possibly being TRBD1 (6 bases). V lost 4 bases and J 0 bases, leaving 14 bases between the germline ends. CDR1 is SGHRS and CDR2 is YFSETQ in the germline V gene. This CDR3 has 16 amino acids. The CDR3 protein is CASSRGTPGSNQPQHF. As DNA, the CDR3 is TGCGCCAGCAGCAGAGGGACACCCGGTAGCAATCAGCCCCAGCATTTT.

This clone showed up many times. The chain links TRBV6-5 to TRBJ1-6, with 7 bases that match TRBD1. Germline-derived CDR1 and CDR2 are MNHEY and SVGAGI. The V and J ends lost 6 bases and 10 bases, in that order; junction bases with no gene match: 9. The CDR3 sequence is 14 residues long. CDR3 protein: CASRDRQGSSPLHF. CDR3 coding DNA: TGTGCCAGCAGAGATCGACAGGGAAGCTCACCCCTCCACTTT.

The rearrangement joins TRBV11-2 to TRBJ2-1; possible D gene TRBD2, 5 bases. The germline V gene encodes CDR1 SGHAT and CDR2 FQNNGV. Trimming took 1 base from V and 0 from J, leaving 16 bases between them. The length of the CDR3 is 18 residues. CDR3 region: CASSLVSDFPSSYNEQFF. In DNA, the CDR3 is TGTGCCAGCAGCTTAGTCTCGGACTTCCCGAGCTCCTACAATGAGCAGTTCTTC.

J is TRBJ2-6 and V is TRBV5-1; D is perhaps TRBD1 (6 bases). V lost 0 bases, J lost 0 bases, and 7 bases lay in between. This CDR3 contains 16 residues. Per the germline V gene, CDR1 is SGHRS and CDR2 is YFSETQ. CDR3: CASSLEGGSGANVLTF. DNA of the CDR3: TGCGCCAGCAGCTTGGAAGGGGGCTCTGGGGCCAACGTCCTGACTTTC.

A note on this clone: A read error is possible here, since a much larger clone lies one base away. V and J are TRBV6-1 and TRBJ2-7; D remains ambiguous. Trimming stripped 6 bases from V and 3 bases from J, with 6 bases between. Germline-derived CDR1 and CDR2 are MNHNS and SASEGT. This CDR3 spans 11 amino acids. Here the CDR3 reads CASSFGYEQYF. CDR3 nucleotides: TGTGCCAGCAGCTTCGGCTACGAGCAGTACTTC.

This clone was seen only a few times. CDR3 amino acids: CASSPPGLAGGQEQFF. The CDR3 bases are TGTGCCAGCTCACCACCCGGGCTAGCGGGAGGACAAGAGCAGTTCTTC. V usage is TRBV18 and J usage is TRBJ2-1, with 11 bases that match TRBD2. The J segment lost 10 bases and the V segment lost 0 bases, leaving 8 bases of the junction unmatched. The CDR3 is made up of 16 amino acids. The germline V gene has CDR1 KGHSH and CDR2 LQKENI.

CDR3 sequence reads: CASHLAGQETQYF. Here the CDR3 DNA reads TGTGCCAGCCACCTAGCGGGACAAGAGACCCAGTACTTC. The chain employs TRBV18 and TRBJ2-5, with 9 bases aligning to TRBD2. V was clipped by 8 bases and J by 2 bases; unmatched bases: 3. Germline V gene sequence: CDR1 KGHSH, CDR2 LQKENI. The CDR3 is made up of 13 amino acids. The variable domain in full, with the rest retrieved from reference TRBV18 and TRBJ2-5, is NAGVMQNPRHLVRRRGQEARLRCSPMKGHSHVYWYRQLPEEGLKFMVYLQKENIIDESGMPKERFSAEFPKEGPSILRIQQVVRGDSAAYFCASHLAGQETQYFGPGTRLLVL.

This clone occurred a few times. The chain employs TRBV2 and TRBJ2-1; no clear D. V was pared by 3 bases and J by 3 bases, with 3 bases between. CDR1 and CDR2 (germline): SNHLY, FYNNEI. CDR3 length: 12 amino acids. This chain's CDR3 is CASSDDYNEQFF. The CDR3 DNA follows: TGTGCCAGCAGTGATGACTACAATGAGCAGTTCTTC.

The chain employs TRBV4-1 and TRBJ1-4; the D gene is possibly TRBD1 (5 bases). The CDR3 covers 15 residues. Trimming removed 1 base at V and 7 bases at J, with 13 bases between. Germline V gene lookup returns CDR1 MGHRA and CDR2 YSYEKL. CDR3 in amino acids: CASSQVGRAVEKLFF. CDR3 bases: TGCGCCAGCAGCCAAGTCGGCAGGGCGGTTGAAAAACTGTTTTTT.

The chain is built from TRBV2 and TRBJ2-7; no definite D call. V was pared by 4 bases and J by 3 bases, with 13 bases between. This CDR3 is 14 amino acids long. The germline CDR1 and CDR2 sequences are SNHLY and FYNNEI. CDR3 bases: TGTGCCAGCAGTGCCGAGACGCAAGACTACGAGCAGTACTTC. It specifies CASSAETQDYEQYF.

The CDR3 protein is CASSTSGTDTQYF. The CDR3 region has the DNA TGTGCCAGCTCAACCTCCGGGACAGATACGCAGTATTTT. This sequence joins TRBV18 and TRBJ2-3, with D unresolved. V was shortened by 5 bases and J by 3 bases, with 9 bases between the two germline ends. This CDR3 comprises 13 residues. Germline values: CDR1 KGHSH, CDR2 LQKENI.